This is a list of T cell receptor beta chains from one sample in a study of blood T cell repertoires in COVID-19. Generated by immunoSEQ multiplex PCR, the TCRdb table keeps only in-frame clones and is missing some. The repertoire holds 250,000 to 400,000 clones, with around nine tenths as singletons. Sequenced sample: PBMCs or T cells enriched from blood (not recorded which). The source of these receptors is a man between 60 and 75 years old who had recovered from COVID-19. CDR3s include the opening cysteine and the closing phenylalanine or tryptophan. D genes are given only for firm matches. Part of the rows lack a size; the others show once, few, many or a class for expanded clones.

size: NA
J: TRBJ2-1
V: TRBV2
D: TRBD2
DNA: TGTGCCAGCAGTACTTGGACTAGTACTGCCAATGAGCAGTTCTTC
CDR3: CASSTWTSTANEQFF

size: NA
J: TRBJ2-1
V: TRBV28
D: TRBD2
DNA: TGTGCCAGCAGTTTATATCCCGGGGGGTTTTACAATGAGCAGTTCTTC
CDR3: CASSLYPGGFYNEQFF

size: few
J: TRBJ2-3
V: TRBV4-1
D: TRBD1
DNA: TGCGCCAGCAGCCAAGTTCCGGACAGGGGGCTTACAGATACGCAGTATTTT
CDR3: CASSQVPDRGLTDTQYF

size: NA
J: TRBJ1-2
V: TRBV7-2
D: TRBD1
DNA: TGTGCCAGCAGCTTAGGAGGGGGCGGTTATGGCTACACCTTC
CDR3: CASSLGGGGYGYTF

size: NA
J: TRBJ2-7
V: TRBV18
D: TRBD1
DNA: TGTGCCAGCTCCCCTGGGACAGGGGGCAACGAGCAGTACTTC
CDR3: CASSPGTGGNEQYF

size: NA
J: TRBJ1-4
V: TRBV28
D: TRBD1
DNA: TGTGCCAGCAGTCCCGGACAGGGAGTAACTAATGAAAAACTGTTTTTT
CDR3: CASSPGQGVTNEKLFF

size: NA
J: TRBJ2-5
V: TRBV11-2
D: NA
DNA: TGTGCCAGCAGCTTACAGGGTCTCCGAGAGACCCAGTACTTC
CDR3: CASSLQGLRETQYF

size: NA
J: TRBJ1-1
V: TRBV6-6
D: NA
DNA: TGTGCCAGCAGCCGCCAAAGGGGGACTGAAGCTTTCTTT
CDR3: CASSRQRGTEAFF

size: NA
J: TRBJ2-7
V: TRBV7-2
D: TRBD2
DNA: TGTGCCAGCAGCAACCCTAGCGGAGCGTCCGAGCAGTACTTC
CDR3: CASSNPSGASEQYF

size: NA
J: TRBJ2-1
V: TRBV27
D: NA
DNA: TGTGCCAGCAGTTTACTGCGGTTAGCGCGTAGCTCCTACAATGAGCAGTTCTTC
CDR3: CASSLLRLARSSYNEQFF

size: NA
J: TRBJ2-7
V: TRBV12-3/TRBV12-4
D: NA
DNA: TGTGCCAGCAGAATACTTGACAGTCTGCAGTACTTC
CDR3: CASRILDSLQYF

size: once
J: TRBJ1-3
V: TRBV18
D: TRBD1
DNA: TGTGCCAGCTCACCCGGACAGGGACCTGGAAACACCATATATTTT
CDR3: CASSPGQGPGNTIYF

size: NA
J: TRBJ1-2
V: TRBV6-2/TRBV6-3
D: NA
DNA: TGTGCCAGCAGTCAGCCGGGGGATTTGGGGAACTATGGCTACACCTTC
CDR3: CASSQPGDLGNYGYTF

size: NA
J: TRBJ2-7
V: TRBV7-2
D: NA
DNA: TGTGCCAGCAGCTCCGGGACAATTCAGTACTTC
CDR3: CASSSGTIQYF

size: NA
J: TRBJ2-1
V: TRBV7-3
D: NA
DNA: TGTGCCAGCAGCTTAGGAGGGATGGGCTACAATGAGCAGTTCTTC
CDR3: CASSLGGMGYNEQFF

size: NA
J: TRBJ2-7
V: TRBV27
D: NA
DNA: TGTGCCAGCAGTTTAGGCGGACTTTACGAGCAGTACTTC
CDR3: CASSLGGLYEQYF

size: NA
J: TRBJ1-2
V: TRBV29-1
D: TRBD1
DNA: TGCAGCGTCCCTCCCGATGTGGACAGGGCCCATGGCTACACCTTC
CDR3: CSVPPDVDRAHGYTF

size: NA
J: TRBJ2-7
V: TRBV6-1
D: TRBD2
DNA: TGTGCCAGCAGTGAAGCCCCCGGGGGGACCTACGAGCAGTACTTC
CDR3: CASSEAPGGTYEQYF

size: NA
J: TRBJ2-5
V: TRBV3-1/TRBV3-2
D: NA
DNA: TGTGCCAGCAGCCTCAGTCCGGGACTCGGGACCCAGTACTTC
CDR3: CASSLSPGLGTQYF

size: once
J: TRBJ2-7
V: TRBV7-2
D: NA
DNA: TGTGCCAGCAGCTTAGGACAGGTACTGGACGAGCAGTACTTC
CDR3: CASSLGQVLDEQYF

size: NA
J: TRBJ2-7
V: TRBV6-5
D: TRBD2
DNA: TGTGCCAGCAGTTTCCAAGCGGGAGGGGCCGCTCGCGAGCAGTACTTC
CDR3: CASSFQAGGAAREQYF

size: NA
J: TRBJ1-2
V: TRBV28
D: NA
DNA: TGTGCCAGCAGTCCTTCGGGTCAAGCAAACTATGGCTACACCTTC
CDR3: CASSPSGQANYGYTF

size: NA
J: TRBJ2-5
V: TRBV2
D: NA
DNA: TGTGCCAGCAGTAACCCGACAGGCCGGGAGACCCAGTACTTC
CDR3: CASSNPTGRETQYF

size: NA
J: TRBJ1-1
V: TRBV2
D: TRBD1
DNA: TGTGCCAGCACAGGACAGGGGTGGAACACTGAAGCTTTCTTT
CDR3: CASTGQGWNTEAFF

size: NA
J: TRBJ1-1
V: TRBV4-3
D: TRBD1
DNA: TGCGCCAGCAGCCAGGGCAGGGGGAGATTCGCTGAAGCTTTCTTT
CDR3: CASSQGRGRFAEAFF

size: NA
J: TRBJ2-2
V: TRBV9
D: TRBD2
DNA: TGTGCCAGCAGCCCCCTTAGCGGGAGAGGAGACACCGGGGAGCTGTTTTTT
CDR3: CASSPLSGRGDTGELFF

size: NA
J: TRBJ2-7
V: TRBV15
D: TRBD1
DNA: TGTGCCACCAGCAGAGATCGAGGACAGGGGTACGAGCAGTACTTC
CDR3: CATSRDRGQGYEQYF

size: NA
J: TRBJ2-3
V: TRBV6-2/TRBV6-3
D: NA
DNA: TGTGCCAGCAGCCCAGCGGGCGTCACGCAGTATTTT
CDR3: CASSPAGVTQYF

size: once
J: TRBJ2-3
V: TRBV5-1
D: TRBD2
DNA: TGCGCCAGCAGCTTGGCTGGGGCGGGAGGGAGCACAGATACGCAGTATTTT
CDR3: CASSLAGAGGSTDTQYF

size: NA
J: TRBJ1-2
V: TRBV6-4
D: NA
DNA: TGTGCCAGCAGTGGCGGGACGAGTGGCTACACCTTC
CDR3: CASSGGTSGYTF

size: once
J: TRBJ2-5
V: TRBV19
D: TRBD2
DNA: TGTGCCAGTAGCCTTATAGCGGGAGGGGAGACCCAGTACTTC
CDR3: CASSLIAGGETQYF

size: NA
J: TRBJ2-3
V: TRBV11-2
D: NA
DNA: TGTGCCAGCAGCTTAGAAAGGGAGGTCGATACGCAGTATTTT
CDR3: CASSLEREVDTQYF